This T cell receptor (beta chain) was recorded in a study of blood T cell repertoires in COVID-19. In the original analysis: Nucleated cell number was recorded as an estimate derived from reference gene primer amplification. The data were produced by immunoSEQ multiplex PCR, yet TCRdb's version contains in-frame clones alone and is incomplete. The V and J calls and clone size are taken from that table; D and trimming were inferred from the DNA. The sample has approximately 100,000 clones, approximately 62% seen once. Sequencing used peripheral blood. The receptor was derived from a man aged 80 or over with acute or convalescent COVID-19.

Written as DNA, the CDR3 is TGTGCCAGCAGCTTAGGTCAGGGATATGGCTACACCTTC. It codes for CASSLGQGYGYTF. V gene TRBV7-2 combines with J gene TRBJ1-2, with a weak D call TRBD1 (5 bases). The CDR3 has 13 residues. CDR1 and CDR2 (germline): SGHTA, FQGNSA. V gave up 1 base and J gave up 5 bases, with 8 bases separating them. The variable domain in full, with the rest retrieved from reference TRBV7-2 and TRBJ1-2, is GAGVSQSPSNKVTEKGKDVELRCDPISGHTALYWYRQSLGQGLEFLIYFQGNSAPDKSGLPSDRFSAERTGGSVSTLTIQRTQQEDSAVYLCASSLGQGYGYTFGSGTRLTVV.